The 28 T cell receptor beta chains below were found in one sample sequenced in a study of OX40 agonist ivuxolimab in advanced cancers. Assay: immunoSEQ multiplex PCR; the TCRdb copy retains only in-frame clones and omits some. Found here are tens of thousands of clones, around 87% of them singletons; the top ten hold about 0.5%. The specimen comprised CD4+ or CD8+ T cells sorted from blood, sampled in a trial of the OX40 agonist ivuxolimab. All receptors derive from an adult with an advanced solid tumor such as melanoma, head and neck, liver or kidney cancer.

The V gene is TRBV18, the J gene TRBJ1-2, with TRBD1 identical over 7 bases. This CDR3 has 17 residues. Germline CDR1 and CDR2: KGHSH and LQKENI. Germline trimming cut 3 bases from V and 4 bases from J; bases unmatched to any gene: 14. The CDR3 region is CASSPRTGTVSAYGYTF. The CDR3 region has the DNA TGTGCCAGCTCACCTAGGACCGGGACAGTGTCCGCCTATGGCTACACCTTC.

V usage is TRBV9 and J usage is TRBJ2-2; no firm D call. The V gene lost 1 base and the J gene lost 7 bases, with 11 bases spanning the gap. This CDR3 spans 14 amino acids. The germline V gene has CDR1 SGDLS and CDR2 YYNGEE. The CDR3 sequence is CASSVLRDGGELFF. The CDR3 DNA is TGTGCCAGCAGCGTATTAAGGGATGGCGGGGAGCTGTTTTTT.

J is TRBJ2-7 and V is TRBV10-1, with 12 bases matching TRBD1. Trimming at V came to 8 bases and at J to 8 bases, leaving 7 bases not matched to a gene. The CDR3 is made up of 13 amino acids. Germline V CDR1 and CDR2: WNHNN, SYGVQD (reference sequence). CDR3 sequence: CASQPGQGAKQYF. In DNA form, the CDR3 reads TGCGCCAGCCAGCCGGGACAGGGGGCGAAGCAGTACTTC.

The CDR3 DNA is TGCGCCAGCAGCTCATTATTGGGGCCAACAGGGGGACAAGAAGAGACCCAGTACTTC. This sequence encodes CASSSLLGPTGGQEETQYF. V usage is TRBV5-1 and J usage is TRBJ2-5; 8 positions agree with TRBD1. Trimming removed 3 bases from V and 3 bases from J; junction bases left unmatched: 19. Germline CDR1 SGHRS, CDR2 YFSETQ. The length of the CDR3 is 19 residues.

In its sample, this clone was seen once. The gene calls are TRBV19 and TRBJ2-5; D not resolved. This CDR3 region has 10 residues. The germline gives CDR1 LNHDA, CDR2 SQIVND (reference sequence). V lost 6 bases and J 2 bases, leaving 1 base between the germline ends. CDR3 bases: TGTGCCAGTAGACAAGAGACCCAGTACTTC. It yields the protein CASRQETQYF. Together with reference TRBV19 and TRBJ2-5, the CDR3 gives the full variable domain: DGGITQSPKYLFRKEGQNVTLSCEQNLNHDAMYWYRQDPGQGLRLIYYSQIVNDFQKGDIAEGYSVSREKKESFPLTVTSAQKNPTAFYLCASRQETQYFGPGTRLLVL.

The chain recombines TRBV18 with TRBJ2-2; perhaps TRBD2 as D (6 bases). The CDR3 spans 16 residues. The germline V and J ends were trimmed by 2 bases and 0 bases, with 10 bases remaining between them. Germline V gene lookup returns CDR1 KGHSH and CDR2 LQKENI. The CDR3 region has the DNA TGTGCCAGCTCACCATCTGTAGCGGCGAACACCGGGGAGCTGTTTTTT. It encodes CASSPSVAANTGELFF.

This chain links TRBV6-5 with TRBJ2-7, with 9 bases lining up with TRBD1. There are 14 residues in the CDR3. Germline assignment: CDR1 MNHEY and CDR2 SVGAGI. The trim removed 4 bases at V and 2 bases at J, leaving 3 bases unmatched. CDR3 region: CASSLGDRAYEQYF. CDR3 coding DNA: TGTGCCAGCAGTTTGGGGGACAGGGCCTACGAGCAGTACTTC.

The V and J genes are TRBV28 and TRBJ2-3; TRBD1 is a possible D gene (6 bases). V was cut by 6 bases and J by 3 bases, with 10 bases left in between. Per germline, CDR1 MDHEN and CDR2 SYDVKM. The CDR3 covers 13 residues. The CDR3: CASRTGHTDTQYF. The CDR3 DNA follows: TGTGCCAGCAGGACGGGACATACAGATACGCAGTATTTT.

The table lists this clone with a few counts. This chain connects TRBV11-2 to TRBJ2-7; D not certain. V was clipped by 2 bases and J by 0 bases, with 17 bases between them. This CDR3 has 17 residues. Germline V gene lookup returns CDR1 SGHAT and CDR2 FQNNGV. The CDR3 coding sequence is TGTGCCAGCAGCTTAAGGTCCAGGCAGACCTTCTCCTACGAGCAGTACTTC. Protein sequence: CASSLRSRQTFSYEQYF.

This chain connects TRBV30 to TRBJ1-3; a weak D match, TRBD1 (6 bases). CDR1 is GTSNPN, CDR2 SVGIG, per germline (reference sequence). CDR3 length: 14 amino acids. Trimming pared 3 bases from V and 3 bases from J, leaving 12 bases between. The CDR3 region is CAWSPEGGGNTIYF. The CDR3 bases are TGTGCCTGGAGCCCGGAGGGGGGTGGAAACACCATATATTTT.

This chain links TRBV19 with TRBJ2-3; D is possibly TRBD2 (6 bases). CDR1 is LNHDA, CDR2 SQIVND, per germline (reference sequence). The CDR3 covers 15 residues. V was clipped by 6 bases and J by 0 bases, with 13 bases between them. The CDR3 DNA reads TGTGCCAGTAGCCTGATAGGGACTAGCACAGATACGCAGTATTTT. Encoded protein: CASSLIGTSTDTQYF.

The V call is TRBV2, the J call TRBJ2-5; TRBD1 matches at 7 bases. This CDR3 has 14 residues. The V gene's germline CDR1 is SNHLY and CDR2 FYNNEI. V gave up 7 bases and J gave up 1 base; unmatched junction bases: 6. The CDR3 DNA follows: TGTGCCAGCAAACCCGGGACAGCCCAAGAGACCCAGTACTTC. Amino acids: CASKPGTAQETQYF.

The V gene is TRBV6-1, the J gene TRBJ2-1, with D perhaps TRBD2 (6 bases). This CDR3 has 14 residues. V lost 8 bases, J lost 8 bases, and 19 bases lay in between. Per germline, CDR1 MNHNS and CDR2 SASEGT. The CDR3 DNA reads TGTGCCAGCGCGGGGAGACTCCTAGGCTATGAGCAGTTCTTC. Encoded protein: CASAGRLLGYEQFF.

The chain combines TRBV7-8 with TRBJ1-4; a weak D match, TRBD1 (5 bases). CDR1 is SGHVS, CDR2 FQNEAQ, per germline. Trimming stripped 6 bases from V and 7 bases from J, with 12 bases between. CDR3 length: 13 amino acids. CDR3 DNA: TGTGCCAGCAGTAAACCGGGGGGTGAAAAACTGTTTTTT. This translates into CASSKPGGEKLFF.

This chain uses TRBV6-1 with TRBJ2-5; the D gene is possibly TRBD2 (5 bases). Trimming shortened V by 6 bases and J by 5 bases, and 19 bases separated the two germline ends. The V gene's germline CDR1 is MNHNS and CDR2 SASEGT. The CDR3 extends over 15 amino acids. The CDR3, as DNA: TGTGCCAGCAGCCCTAGGCCGGGGAAAGAGGAGACCCAGTACTTC. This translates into CASSPRPGKEETQYF.

Written as DNA, the CDR3 is TGTGCCAGCAATATAGGCCTTAATGAAAAACTGTTTTTT. Translated: CASNIGLNEKLFF. The chain is built from TRBV2 and TRBJ1-4; D gene uncertain. CDR1 and CDR2 (germline): SNHLY, FYNNEI. The CDR3 sequence is 13 residues long. Trimming shortened V by 7 bases and J by 4 bases, and 10 bases separated the two germline ends.

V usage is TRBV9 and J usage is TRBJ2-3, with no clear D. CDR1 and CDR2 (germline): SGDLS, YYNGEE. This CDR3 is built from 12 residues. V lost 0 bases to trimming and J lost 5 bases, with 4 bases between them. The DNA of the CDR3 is TGTGCCAGCAGCGTAGGGGGAGATACGCAGTATTTT. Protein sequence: CASSVGGDTQYF.

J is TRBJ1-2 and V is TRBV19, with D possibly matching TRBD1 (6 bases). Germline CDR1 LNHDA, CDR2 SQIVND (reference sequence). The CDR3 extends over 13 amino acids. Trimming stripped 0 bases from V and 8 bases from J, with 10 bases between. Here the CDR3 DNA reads TGTGCCAGTAGTATAGACAGGGGCGGCGGCTACACCTTC. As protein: CASSIDRGGGYTF.

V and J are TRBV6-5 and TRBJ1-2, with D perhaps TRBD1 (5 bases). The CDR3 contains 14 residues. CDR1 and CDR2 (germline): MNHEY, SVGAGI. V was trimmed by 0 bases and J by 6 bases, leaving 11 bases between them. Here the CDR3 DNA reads TGTGCCAGCAGTTACTCGTCCAGGGAAGATGGCTACACCTTC. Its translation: CASSYSSREDGYTF.

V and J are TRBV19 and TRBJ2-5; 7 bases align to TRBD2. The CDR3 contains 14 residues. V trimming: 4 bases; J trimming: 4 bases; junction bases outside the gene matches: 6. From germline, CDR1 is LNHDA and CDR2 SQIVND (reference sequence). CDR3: CASSTTGGPETQYF. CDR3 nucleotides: TGTGCCAGTAGTACAACGGGAGGCCCAGAGACCCAGTACTTC.

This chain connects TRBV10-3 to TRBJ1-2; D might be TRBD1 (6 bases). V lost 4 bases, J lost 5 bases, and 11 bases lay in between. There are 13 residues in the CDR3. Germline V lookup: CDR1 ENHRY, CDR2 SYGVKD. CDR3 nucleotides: TGTGCCATCAGTGGGGGGGCTCCTTATGGCTACACCTTC. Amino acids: CAISGGAPYGYTF.

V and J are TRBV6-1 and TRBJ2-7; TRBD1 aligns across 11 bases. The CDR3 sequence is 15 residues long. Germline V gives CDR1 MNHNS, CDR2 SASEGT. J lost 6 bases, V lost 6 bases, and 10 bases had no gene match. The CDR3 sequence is CASRDSGTGGAEQYF. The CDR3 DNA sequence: TGTGCCAGCAGGGATTCCGGGACAGGGGGTGCCGAGCAGTACTTC.

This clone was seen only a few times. The CDR3 loop is CASRGWAHSPLHF. The CDR3 region has the DNA TGTGCCAGCAGAGGTTGGGCGCATTCACCCCTCCACTTT. The chain combines TRBV6-5 with TRBJ1-6; D gene uncertain. The CDR3 is 13 amino acids. The V end lost 6 bases, the J end lost 8 bases, and 11 bases lay between the germline ends. Germline V CDR1 and CDR2: MNHEY, SVGAGI.

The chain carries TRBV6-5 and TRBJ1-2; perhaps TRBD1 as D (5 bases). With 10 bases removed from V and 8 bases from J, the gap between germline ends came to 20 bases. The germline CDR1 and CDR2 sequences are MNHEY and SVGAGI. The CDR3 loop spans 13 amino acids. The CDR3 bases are TGTGCCACGGATACCGGGCCCCGGGGGGGCTACACCTTC. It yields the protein CATDTGPRGGYTF.

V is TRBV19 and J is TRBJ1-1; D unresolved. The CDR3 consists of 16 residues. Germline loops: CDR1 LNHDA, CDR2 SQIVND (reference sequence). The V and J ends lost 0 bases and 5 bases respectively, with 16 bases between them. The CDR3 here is CASSIEEGWVRTEAFF. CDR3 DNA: TGTGCCAGTAGTATAGAGGAGGGATGGGTGAGGACTGAAGCTTTCTTT.

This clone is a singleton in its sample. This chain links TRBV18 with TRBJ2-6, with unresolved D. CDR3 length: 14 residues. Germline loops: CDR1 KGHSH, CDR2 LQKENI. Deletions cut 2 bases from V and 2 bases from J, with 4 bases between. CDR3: CASSPSAGANVLTF. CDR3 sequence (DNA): TGTGCCAGCTCACCATCAGCTGGGGCCAACGTCCTGACTTTC.

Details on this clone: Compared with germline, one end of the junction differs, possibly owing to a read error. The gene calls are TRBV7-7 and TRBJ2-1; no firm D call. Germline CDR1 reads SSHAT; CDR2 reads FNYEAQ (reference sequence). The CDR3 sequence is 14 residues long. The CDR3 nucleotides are TGTGCTAGCAGCTTAGAAGGCCTCCCAAATGAGCAGTTCTTC. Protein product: CASSLEGLPNEQFF.

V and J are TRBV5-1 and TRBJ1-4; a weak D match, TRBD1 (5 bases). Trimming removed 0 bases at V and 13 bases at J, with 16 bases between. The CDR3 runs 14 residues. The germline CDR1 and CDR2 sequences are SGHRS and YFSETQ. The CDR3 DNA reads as TGCGCCAGCAGCTTGGGTCAGGGAGACGGAGGACTGTTTTTT. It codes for CASSLGQGDGGLFF.